The clone carrying this T cell receptor beta chain was counted only a few times. Its antigen is still unknown. This entry belongs to a study of shared clonotypes between healthy human individuals. Study background: There were three CD4 naive, three CD4 memory, two CD8 naive and one CD8 memory plates per donor. Overall study findings and caveats: Expectations were that clonotype sharing among donors would be affected by sequencing depth. Shared across a handful of donors were around 4.7% of the naive CD4 clonotypes.

Germline V gene data show CDR1 as SGHRS and CDR2 as YFSETQ. The CDR3 has 14 amino acids. V was pared by 0 bases and J by 0 bases, with 7 bases between. Replicate PCRs run on sorted subsets employed 200 ng DNA, about 27,000 T cell genomes. Here immunoSEQ multiplex PCR was the method, and the copy in TCRdb shows in-frame clones only, minus some. Of approximately 1,000,000 clones listed, 70% to 85% are singletons. Sequenced: memory CD4+ T cells from PBMCs. As to subset: CD45RA-negative fraction. This clonotype was obtained from a man aged 18 to 29 in good health. Some clones in this sample may be carry-over from other donors' samples. The chain employs TRBV5-1 and TRBJ2-7; no reliable D call. The CDR3 DNA reads as TGCGCCAGCAGCTTGGTGCCAAGCTCCTACGAGCAGTACTTC. Translating gives CASSLVPSSYEQYF.